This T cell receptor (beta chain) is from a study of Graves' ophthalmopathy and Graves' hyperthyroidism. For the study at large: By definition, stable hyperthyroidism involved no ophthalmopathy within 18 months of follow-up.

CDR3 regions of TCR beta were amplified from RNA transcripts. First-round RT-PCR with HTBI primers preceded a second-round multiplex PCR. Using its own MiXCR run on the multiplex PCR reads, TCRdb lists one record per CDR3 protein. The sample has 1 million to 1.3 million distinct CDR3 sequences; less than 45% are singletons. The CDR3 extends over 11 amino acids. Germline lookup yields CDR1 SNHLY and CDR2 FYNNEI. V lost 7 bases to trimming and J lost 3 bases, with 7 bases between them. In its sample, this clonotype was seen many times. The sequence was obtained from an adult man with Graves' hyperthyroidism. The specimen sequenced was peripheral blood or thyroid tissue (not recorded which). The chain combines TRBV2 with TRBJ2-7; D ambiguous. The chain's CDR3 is CASTPNYEQYF. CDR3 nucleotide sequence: TGTGCCAGCACACCGAACTACGAGCAGTACTTC.